This T cell receptor (beta chain) was recovered during a study of blood T cell repertoires in COVID-19. At the level of the study: COVID-19 samples from acute and convalescent phases originated in the United States, Italy and Spain.

Comments on this clone: Other DNA sequences in this sample translate to the same CDR3.

Assay: immunoSEQ multiplex PCR; the TCRdb copy retains only in-frame clones and omits some. The sample contains some 300,000 clones, about 91% of which appear only once. This sequence was found in a woman under 40 who had recovered from COVID-19. The sequenced sample was peripheral blood.

The CDR3: CASSRDRSYEQYF. The CDR3 nucleotides read TGTGCCAGTAGTAGGGACAGGTCCTACGAGCAGTACTTC. The chain uses TRBV19 and TRBJ2-7; 8 nucleotides align to TRBD1. Germline V lookup: CDR1 LNHDA, CDR2 SQIVND (reference sequence). After removal of 4 bases from V and 1 base from J, the junction contained 0 bases not matched to a gene. The CDR3 runs to 13 residues.